The present T cell receptor beta chain was sequenced within a study of beta chain features in type 1 diabetes. Findings and limits, study-wide: In every one of the four CD4+ subsets, TCRB CDR3s were moderately but significantly shorter in Type 1 diabetes patients. A potential PCR bias toward shorter templates would be equal in patient and control samples. Type 1 diabetes patients had VDJ junctions that carried fewer insertions and more deletions.

The CDR3 loop spans 15 amino acids. The germline gives CDR1 MDHEN, CDR2 SYDVKM. V was clipped by 2 bases and J by 1 base, with 8 bases between them. With respect to this clone: Antigen unknown.

Expressed TCRB transcripts got sequenced, as all isolated RNA was reverse transcribed. Sequencing was performed with immunoSEQ multiplex PCR; in TCRdb, only in-frame clones are kept and a portion is missing. The sample has some 47,000 clones, approximately 43% seen once. The chain links TRBV28 to TRBJ2-2, with D possibly being TRBD2 (5 bases). The source of this sequence is a man aged 30 to 45 with type 1 diabetes. The sequencing input was stem cell memory CD4+ T cells from blood. The CDR3 spells CASSLGGVNTGELFF. CDR3 nucleotides: TGTGCCAGCAGTTTAGGAGGCGTGAACACCGGGGAGCTGTTTTTT.